This T cell receptor (beta chain) came from a study of T cell repertoires in cytomegalovirus infection. Study summary: TCR beta signatures that were public indicated CMV infection and matching HLA type. Findings and limits, study-wide: Cumulative public TCR beta family frequency identified carriers of CMV plus the relevant HLA. HLA-C-restricted CMV-specific TCR beta clonotypes were dominant in the ex vivo response.

The table lists this clonotype with a count of one. Its cognate antigen is unknown. TCRdb reprocessed the reads with MiXCR, giving one entry per CDR3 protein. The table lists about a million distinct CDR3 sequences, around 30% of them singletons. Germline values: CDR1 LGHNT, CDR2 FRNRAP. Trimming shortened V by 5 bases and J by 6 bases, and 14 bases separated the two germline ends. This CDR3 is built from 13 residues. This specimen was cultured CD8+ T cells from PBMCs, taken from culture after CMV antigen stimulation. The chain is built from TRBV12-5 and TRBJ2-7, with D possibly matching TRBD1 (7 bases). The receptor comes from a human donor in good health (CMV status not recorded). Some clones in this sample may be carry-over from other donors' samples. The CDR3 protein is CASGTGARGEQYF. In nucleotides, the CDR3 is TGTGCTAGTGGTACAGGGGCGCGGGGCGAGCAGTACTTC. Looking up the rest from reference TRBV12-5 and TRBJ2-7 gives the full variable domain: DARVTQTPRHKVTEMGQEVTMRCQPILGHNTVFWYRQTMMQGLELLAYFRNRAPLDDSGMPKDRFSAEMPDATLATLKIQPSEPRDSAVYFCASGTGARGEQYFGPGTRLTVT.